These 26 T cell receptor beta chains were sequenced from one sample in a study of identical twins. MiXCR was run by TCRdb on the 5' RACE reads, yielding one entry per CDR3 protein. In the table there are hundreds of thousands of distinct CDR3 sequences, 20% to 25% of which are singletons. This sample also appeared in a second study, on T cells expressing NK-cell markers.

The sample consisted of CD4+ T cells sorted from blood. These receptors were collected from a woman aged 18-29 years in good health.

This sequence joins TRBV7-8 and TRBJ2-3; D uncertain. Looked up from germline, CDR1 is SGHVS and CDR2 is FQNEAQ. V was cut by 5 bases and J by 2 bases, with 14 bases left in between. The CDR3 totals 15 residues. CDR3 nucleotides: TGTGCCAGCAGCCGCGCACTGGTCCTCACAGATACGCAGTATTTT. Its protein product is CASSRALVLTDTQYF.

This clonotype came up many times. This chain joins TRBV7-2 and TRBJ2-1; D may be TRBD1 (7 bases). Germline CDR1 is SGHTA and CDR2 is FQGNSA. The CDR3 is made up of 15 amino acids. Trimming cost V 4 bases and J 2 bases, with 12 bases left between them. The CDR3 bases are TGTGCCAGCAGCTCCGCGGGACAGCCCTACAATGAGCAGTTCTTC. This codes for CASSSAGQPYNEQFF.

This clonotype was seen a handful of times. The chain employs TRBV15 and TRBJ1-5; no clear D gene. CDR1 and CDR2 from the germline V gene are LNHNV and YYDKDF (reference sequence). The CDR3 length is 12 residues. Trimming removed 0 bases from V and 5 bases from J, with 2 bases in between. Here the CDR3 DNA reads TGTGCCACCAGCAGAGAACATCAGCCCCAGCATTTT. Encoded protein: CATSREHQPQHF. Looking up the rest from reference TRBV15 and TRBJ1-5 gives the full variable domain: DAMVIQNPRYQVTQFGKPVTLSCSQTLNHNVMYWYQQKSSQAPKLLFHYYDKDFNNEADTPDNFQSRRPNTSFCFLDIRSPGLGDTAMYLCATSREHQPQHFGDGTRLSIL.

This chain uses TRBV6-6 with TRBJ2-1; D not resolved. The V end was cut by 7 bases, the J end by 7 bases, with 14 bases between. The CDR3 spans 13 residues. Germline CDR1 and CDR2: MNHNY and SVGAGI (reference sequence). The CDR3 here is CASTLTGHNEQFF. For the CDR3, the DNA is TGTGCCAGCACCCTGACTGGCCATAATGAGCAGTTCTTC.

The chain links TRBV5-6 to TRBJ2-4, with 8 bases identical to TRBD2. The CDR3 has 15 amino acids. V was pared by 2 bases and J by 4 bases, with 5 bases of the junction left unmatched. CDR1 and CDR2 from the germline V gene are SGHDT and YYEEEE. CDR3 nucleotide sequence: TGTGCCAGCAGCTTCACCGGGACTAGGAAAAACATTCAGTACTTC. Encoded protein: CASSFTGTRKNIQYF.

This clonotype was seen only a few times. The gene calls are TRBV20-1 and TRBJ1-2; 8 nucleotides agree with TRBD1. The CDR3 runs to 13 residues. Germline V lookup: CDR1 DFQATT, CDR2 SNEGSKA (reference sequence). V was pared by 3 bases and J by 8 bases, with 8 bases of the junction left unmatched. The CDR3 protein is CSASAGGLRGYTF. In DNA, the CDR3 is TGCAGTGCTAGCGCAGGGGGCTTAAGAGGCTACACCTTC.

The V call is TRBV7-2, the J call TRBJ2-7, with 9 bases identical to TRBD2. Trimming removed 5 bases from V and 6 bases from J; junction bases left unmatched: 17. Germline V gene lookup returns CDR1 SGHTA and CDR2 FQGNSA. This CDR3 region has 17 residues. The CDR3 here is CASSPPRMGGRAREQYF. DNA for the CDR3: TGTGCCAGCAGCCCCCCTAGGATGGGCGGGAGGGCCCGCGAGCAGTACTTC.

V and J are TRBV5-8 and TRBJ1-2; TRBD1 matches 8 bases. V dropped 5 bases and J dropped 4; count of bases not matched to a gene: 13. Germline V gene lookup returns CDR1 SGHTS and CDR2 YDEGEE. The CDR3 has 16 residues. In DNA form, the CDR3 reads TGTGCCAGCAGTTATACCTCCGGACAGGGAGTCTATGGCTACACCTTC. Translating it yields CASSYTSGQGVYGYTF.

This chain uses TRBV5-1 with TRBJ2-1; 9 nucleotides align to TRBD2. V gave up 4 bases and J gave up 0 bases; unmatched junction bases: 14. The CDR3 loop spans 19 amino acids. Germline V gives CDR1 SGHRS, CDR2 YFSETQ. The CDR3: CASSPSSGGTFSSYNEQFF. The CDR3 region has the DNA TGCGCCAGCAGCCCCAGTAGCGGGGGAACATTTAGCTCCTACAATGAGCAGTTCTTC.

The CDR3 nucleotides read TGTGCCAGCAATCCTTACGGCGGGCAGGAGGGCTCCTACGAGCAGTACTTC. The encoded protein is CASNPYGGQEGSYEQYF. The chain links TRBV27 to TRBJ2-7, with a weak D call TRBD2 (6 bases). Trimming removed 7 bases at V and 0 bases at J, with 22 bases between. Looked up from germline, CDR1 is MNHEY and CDR2 is SMNVEV (reference sequence). The CDR3 is 17 amino acids.

The V gene is TRBV11-2, the J gene TRBJ2-2; 8 bases agree with TRBD2. This CDR3 has 19 residues. CDR1 SGHAT and CDR2 FQNNGV come from the germline V gene. V lost 5 bases, J lost 5 bases, and 19 bases stayed unmatched. CDR3 sequence: CASSPFSGLVMQSTGELFF. CDR3 in DNA: TGTGCCAGCAGCCCTTTCTCGGGACTAGTCATGCAATCGACCGGGGAGCTGTTTTTT. Complete variable domain (other parts from reference TRBV11-2 and TRBJ2-2): EAGVAQSPRYKIIEKRQSVAFWCNPISGHATLYWYQQILGQGPKLLIQFQNNGVVDDSQLPKDRFSAERLKGVDSTLKIQPAKLEDSAVYLCASSPFSGLVMQSTGELFFGEGSRLTVL.

In this sample, this clonotype turned up a few times. V and J are TRBV6-5 and TRBJ2-7; the D gene is possibly TRBD1 (6 bases). Deletions cut 2 bases from V and 4 bases from J, with 18 bases between. This CDR3 region has 16 residues. CDR1 MNHEY and CDR2 SVGAGI come from the germline V gene. The CDR3, as DNA: TGTGCCAGCAGTTACCTCCCCTCAGGGGCAGTATACGAGCAGTACTTC. Translated, it gives CASSYLPSGAVYEQYF.

V usage is TRBV18 and J usage is TRBJ2-1; 8 bases line up with TRBD2. CDR3 length: 14 residues. Looked up from germline, CDR1 is KGHSH and CDR2 is LQKENI. Trimming cost V 3 bases and J 8 bases; bases outside gene matches: 6. CDR3 sequence: CASSPQTSVYEQFF. For the CDR3, the DNA is TGTGCCAGCTCACCCCAGACTAGCGTGTATGAGCAGTTCTTC.

The rearrangement uses TRBV11-2 and TRBJ2-7, with TRBD2 as a possible D gene (5 bases). CDR1 SGHAT and CDR2 FQNNGV come from the germline V gene. V lost 0 bases, J lost 5 bases, and 11 bases lay in between. This CDR3 has 14 amino acids. Written as DNA, the CDR3 is TGTGCCAGCAGCTTAGATCGTACTAGTAACGAGCAGTACTTC. This encodes CASSLDRTSNEQYF.

This chain connects TRBV3-1 to TRBJ1-1, with D possibly matching TRBD1 (5 bases). V was shortened by 5 bases and J by 3 bases, with 16 bases between the two germline ends. The CDR3 totals 15 residues. Germline CDR1 reads LGHDT; CDR2 reads YNNKEL (reference sequence). CDR3 amino acids: CASSSAGGGYTEAFF. The DNA for the CDR3 is TGTGCCAGCAGCTCGGCCGGGGGGGGATACACTGAAGCTTTCTTT.

This clonotype was counted only a few times. The V call is TRBV28, the J call TRBJ2-3, with TRBD2 identical over 7 bases. The V gene end was trimmed by 7 bases and the J gene end by 6 bases; junction bases not matched to a gene: 10. The germline V gene has CDR1 MDHEN and CDR2 SYDVKM. This CDR3 region has 14 residues. CDR3 sequence reads: CASTAGRGTDTQYF. The DNA of the CDR3 is TGTGCCAGCACGGCAGGGCGGGGGACCGATACGCAGTATTTT.

The chain couples TRBV20-1 to TRBJ1-6; D is undetermined. The V end lost 3 bases, the J end lost 0 bases, and 6 bases lay between the germline ends. The germline CDR1 and CDR2 sequences are DFQATT and SNEGSKA (reference sequence). The CDR3 runs to 14 residues. The CDR3 bases are TGCAGTGCTAGTCCGAGCTCCTATAATTCACCCCTCCACTTT. The encoded protein is CSASPSSYNSPLHF.

A few counts support this clonotype. The chain combines TRBV12-3 or TRBV12-4 with TRBJ2-1, with 13 positions matching TRBD2. This CDR3 comprises 16 residues. Trimming removed 5 bases from V and 5 bases from J; junction bases left unmatched: 6. CDR3 sequence reads: CASSHRTSGGNNEQFF. The CDR3 DNA reads as TGTGCCAGCAGTCACCGGACTAGCGGGGGTAACAATGAGCAGTTCTTC.

This sequence joins TRBV20-1 and TRBJ2-3, with D unclear. Germline V gene lookup returns CDR1 DFQATT and CDR2 SNEGSKA (reference sequence). V lost 5 bases to trimming and J lost 4 bases, with 7 bases between them. There are 11 residues in the CDR3. The CDR3: CSAVNPDTQYF. DNA for the CDR3: TGCAGTGCTGTAAATCCAGATACGCAGTATTTT.

This clonotype was observed a few times. The CDR3 reads CASSFWTSETDTQYF. The DNA for the CDR3 is TGCGCCAGCAGCTTCTGGACTAGCGAGACAGATACGCAGTATTTT. This chain connects TRBV5-1 to TRBJ2-3; TRBD2 agrees at 9 bases. CDR3 size: 15 residues. Trimming cost V 2 bases and J 3 bases; bases outside gene matches: 4. Germline CDR1 SGHRS, CDR2 YFSETQ.

This chain uses TRBV5-1 with TRBJ2-5; no reliable D call. Germline CDR1 is SGHRS and CDR2 is YFSETQ. This CDR3 is built from 11 residues. V lost 6 bases and J 5 bases, leaving 8 bases between the germline ends. The CDR3 DNA reads as TGCGCCAGCACACTCGAGGAGACCCAGTACTTC. Protein product: CASTLEETQYF.

The chain recombines TRBV12-3 or TRBV12-4 with TRBJ1-2; no clear D. The length of the CDR3 is 13 residues. V was shortened by 6 bases and J by 1 base, with 9 bases between the two germline ends. CDR3 region: CASRSSNNYGYTF. CDR3 coding DNA: TGTGCCAGCAGATCAAGCAATAACTATGGCTACACCTTC.

This clonotype appeared a few times. The chain has TRBV24-1 and TRBJ2-2, with D hard to call. Germline V gene lookup returns CDR1 KGHDR and CDR2 SFDVKD. The CDR3 is 15 residues long. Trimming removed 10 bases from V and 2 bases from J, with 16 bases in between. CDR3 in DNA: TGTGCCACTGTCCCCGGGCAGGTCAACACCGGGGAGCTGTTTTTT. Amino acids: CATVPGQVNTGELFF.

The sample holds a few counts of this clonotype. This chain links TRBV12-3 or TRBV12-4 with TRBJ2-1; 9 bases map to TRBD2. The CDR3 is made up of 14 amino acids. J was trimmed by 6 bases and V by 7 bases; bases with no gene match: 7. Written as DNA, the CDR3 is TGTGCCAGCATCTGGGCGGGAGGGCGCAATGAGCAGTTCTTC. Translation: CASIWAGGRNEQFF.

The CDR3 coding sequence is TGCAGCGCCCGACCGGGAGGGAGGTCCTACGAGCAGTACTTC. Its protein is CSARPGGRSYEQYF. The chain is built from TRBV29-1 and TRBJ2-7, with TRBD2 matching 8 bases. The germline gives CDR1 SQVTM, CDR2 ANQGSEA. CDR3 length: 14 residues. V lost 7 bases to trimming and J lost 1 base; unmatched junction nucleotides: 9.

In this sample, this clonotype turned up once. V and J are TRBV3-1 and TRBJ1-2; tentatively, D is TRBD1 (5 bases). V gave up 0 bases and J gave up 2 bases, with 13 bases separating them. Germline CDR1 is LGHDT and CDR2 is YNNKEL (reference sequence). There are 16 residues in the CDR3. The CDR3 loop reads CASSQDLSGPNYGYTF. CDR3 in DNA: TGTGCCAGCAGCCAAGATCTTTCAGGGCCCAACTATGGCTACACCTTC.